This entry lists 13 T cell receptor beta chains sequenced from one sample in a study of response to subunit inactivated influenza vaccine. TCRdb called the RT-PCR reads again in MiXCR, with one record for every CDR3 protein. The sample includes some 500,000 distinct CDR3 sequences, about 25% seen only once; the top ten take 1.9%. The material was CD4+ T cells sorted from PBMCs, obtained roughly 5 days after vaccination. These receptors came from a man aged 50 to 60 who received an inactivated influenza vaccine.

For the CDR3, the DNA is TGTGCCAGCAGCCAAGATATGGAAAAACTGTTTTTT. It is translated as CASSQDMEKLFF. This chain links TRBV4-2 with TRBJ1-4; D remains unclear. The germline V and J ends were trimmed by 0 bases and 8 bases, with 4 bases remaining between them. The CDR3 has 12 residues. CDR1 and CDR2 from the germline V gene are LGHNA and YNFKEQ.

The CDR3 is CASSQEFPRSQPQHF. The CDR3 nucleotides read TGCGCCAGCAGCCAAGAATTCCCTCGTAGTCAGCCCCAGCATTTT. The chain is built from TRBV4-3 and TRBJ1-5; D unresolved. Trimming left V 0 bases short and J 6 bases short, with 12 bases between. The CDR3 is 15 residues long. In germline, CDR1 is LGHNA, CDR2 YSLEER.

This clonotype was counted a few times. The CDR3 DNA follows: TGCGCCAGCAGCCCCGGGACATCTAACACCGGGGAGCTGTTTTTT. Protein product: CASSPGTSNTGELFF. The V and J genes are TRBV4-1 and TRBJ2-2, with D possibly TRBD1 on 6 matching bases. Between the trimmed V and J ends, which lost 4 bases and 2 bases, there was a span of 11 bases. The CDR3 has 15 residues. Germline V gene lookup returns CDR1 MGHRA and CDR2 YSYEKL.

The rearrangement joins TRBV20-1 to TRBJ2-1; D gene ambiguous. There are 11 residues in the CDR3. Trimming pared 6 bases from V and 7 bases from J, leaving 10 bases between. CDR1 DFQATT and CDR2 SNEGSKA come from the germline V gene (reference sequence). The CDR3 loop is CSAAKINEQFF. In DNA, the CDR3 is TGCAGTGCCGCTAAAATAAATGAGCAGTTCTTC.

The chain combines TRBV6-5 with TRBJ1-3; possible D gene TRBD1, 5 bases. CDR1 is MNHEY and CDR2 is SVGAGI in the germline V gene. This CDR3 is built from 15 residues. The V end lost 0 bases, the J end lost 2 bases, and 8 bases lay between the germline ends. In DNA form, the CDR3 reads TGTGCCAGCAGTTACTCGACACAGGCTGGAAACACCATATATTTT. The encoded protein is CASSYSTQAGNTIYF.

This clonotype was detected only a few times. The chain employs TRBV5-4 and TRBJ2-5; the D gene is possibly TRBD1 (5 bases). V dropped 1 base and J dropped 2 bases, with 12 bases sitting between them. Germline CDR1 SGHNT, CDR2 YYREEE (reference sequence). The CDR3 has 15 residues. The CDR3 here is CASSLWVTEQETQYF. In DNA, the CDR3 is TGTGCCAGCAGCTTGTGGGTGACAGAGCAAGAGACCCAGTACTTC. The whole variable domain, remainder taken from reference TRBV5-4 and TRBJ2-5, is ETGVTQSPTHLIKTRGQQVTLRCSSQSGHNTVSWYQQALGQGPQFIFQYYREEENGRGNFPPRFSGLQFPNYSSELNVNALELDDSALYLCASSLWVTEQETQYFGPGTRLLVL.

This clonotype is a singleton in its sample. This chain connects TRBV20-1 to TRBJ2-3; 7 bases fit TRBD1. The CDR3 is 14 amino acids. CDR1 is DFQATT and CDR2 is SNEGSKA in the germline V gene (reference sequence). The V and J ends lost 7 bases and 3 bases, in that order; junction bases with no gene match: 10. CDR3 sequence: CSGATGMRTDTQYF. DNA for the CDR3: TGCAGTGGTGCGACAGGGATGCGTACAGATACGCAGTATTTT.

The chain joins TRBV29-1 to TRBJ2-3; either TRBD1 or TRBD2 may fit D (7 bases each). There are 15 residues in the CDR3. Trimming shortened V by 6 bases and J by 1 base, and 17 bases separated the two germline ends. Germline V gene data show CDR1 as SQVTM and CDR2 as ANQGSEA. The CDR3 reads CSVAGGGDGTDTQYF. In DNA, the CDR3 is TGCAGCGTAGCAGGGGGGGGAGACGGCACAGATACGCAGTATTTT.

This clonotype was picked up many times. The chain joins TRBV10-1 to TRBJ2-3; D may be TRBD1 (6 bases). The V gene's germline CDR1 is WNHNN and CDR2 SYGVQD (reference sequence). The CDR3 is made up of 13 amino acids. The V end lost 6 bases, the J end lost 0 bases, and 7 bases lay between the germline ends. Written as DNA, the CDR3 is TGCGCCAGCAGGAGGGGGAGCACAGATACGCAGTATTTT. It yields the protein CASRRGSTDTQYF.

This clonotype was seen a handful of times. This chain joins TRBV20-1 and TRBJ1-1; the D is unclear. The CDR3 contains 12 residues. The V and J ends lost 6 bases and 1 base respectively, with 9 bases between them. From germline, CDR1 is DFQATT and CDR2 SNEGSKA (reference sequence). The CDR3 loop is CSATTRNTEAFF. In DNA form, the CDR3 reads TGCAGTGCCACGACCAGGAACACTGAAGCTTTCTTT.

The chain combines TRBV7-8 with TRBJ1-6; D is perhaps TRBD1 (5 bases). The length of the CDR3 is 16 residues. The germline V and J ends were trimmed by 1 base and 7 bases, with 14 bases remaining between them. Germline-derived CDR1 and CDR2 are SGHVS and FQNEAQ. CDR3 DNA: TGTGCCAGCAGCTTAGGAGGGACCATTGGAAATTCACCCCTCCACTTT. Its translation: CASSLGGTIGNSPLHF.

The CDR3 DNA reads TGTGCCAGCAGCTCTAAAGTCAGGGGAGATGGCAATCAGCCCCAGCATTTT. It yields the protein CASSSKVRGDGNQPQHF. The chain couples TRBV5-5 to TRBJ1-5; the D gene is possibly TRBD1 (6 bases). The CDR3 contains 17 residues. V was clipped by 3 bases and J by 2 bases, with 18 bases between them. Germline loops: CDR1 SGHKS, CDR2 YYEKEE (reference sequence).

In regard to this clonotype: A read error may account for a junction end that differs from germline. This chain links TRBV12-3 or TRBV12-4 with TRBJ2-1; 8 positions agree with TRBD2. This CDR3 region has 14 residues. The CDR3 here is CASSLARGGYEQFF. In DNA form, the CDR3 reads TGTGCCAGCAGTCTAGCCCGGGGGGGCTATGAGCAGTTCTTC.